The 22 T cell receptor beta chains given below trace back to one sample, sequenced in a study of T cell responses to AZD1222 COVID-19 vaccine. The data were produced by immunoSEQ multiplex PCR, yet TCRdb's version contains in-frame clones alone and is incomplete. The data hold tens of thousands of clones, with nearly 85% observed a single time. This sample comprised peripheral blood, obtained on day 0 of AZD1222 vaccination. These receptors came from an adult in good health.

This chain uses TRBV5-1 with TRBJ2-1; possibly TRBD1 for D (6 bases). Per the germline V gene, CDR1 is SGHRS and CDR2 is YFSETQ. Trimming left V 2 bases short and J 5 bases short, with 14 bases between. The CDR3 is 15 residues long. The CDR3 here is CASSFKTGRDNEQFF. For the CDR3, the DNA is TGCGCCAGCAGCTTTAAGACAGGAAGAGACAATGAGCAGTTCTTC.

This clone was seen more than once but under ten times. The chain links TRBV12-3 or TRBV12-4 to TRBJ2-7; a weak D match, TRBD2 (5 bases). The CDR3 runs 12 residues. V was clipped by 5 bases and J by 9 bases, with 14 bases between them. The DNA for the CDR3 is TGTGCCAGCAGTCGACTATCAGAAGGGCAGTACTTC. Its translation: CASSRLSEGQYF.

Here the CDR3 reads CATSDGPGGYTF. The CDR3 DNA reads as TGTGCCACCAGTGATGGGCCGGGCGGCTACACCTTC. The genes are TRBV24-1 and TRBJ1-2, with unresolved D. The V gene lost 3 bases and the J gene lost 8 bases, with 9 bases spanning the gap. CDR3 length: 12 amino acids. Germline CDR1 and CDR2: KGHDR and SFDVKD.

The J gene is TRBJ1-1, the V gene TRBV7-6; D is ambiguous. The CDR3 contains 15 residues. In germline, CDR1 is SGHVS, CDR2 FNYEAQ. Trimming took off 0 bases at V and 8 bases at J, with 16 bases between the two ends. The CDR3 DNA reads TGTGCCAGCAGCTTAGCGCCCCGGCGGAATGACGAAGCTTTCTTT. Its translation is CASSLAPRRNDEAFF.

V is TRBV10-2 and J is TRBJ2-5; D assignment may be TRBD1 or TRBD2 (5 bases each). Germline values: CDR1 WSHSY, CDR2 SAAADI. Trimming shortened V by 6 bases and J by 2 bases, and 13 bases separated the two germline ends. This CDR3 region has 14 residues. The CDR3 DNA reads TGCGCCAGCAGCGCAGGGTGGGAGCAAGAGACCCAGTACTTC. It translates to CASSAGWEQETQYF.

This chain joins TRBV4-3 and TRBJ1-4; 8 bases are a match to TRBD1. The CDR3 is 16 amino acids. V lost 0 bases to trimming and J lost 7 bases; unmatched junction nucleotides: 7. Germline V gives CDR1 LGHNA, CDR2 YSLEER. CDR3 nucleotide sequence: TGCGCCAGCAGCCAAGATCCCGGACAGGGTGTTGAAAAACTGTTTTTT. Its translation: CASSQDPGQGVEKLFF.

The chain combines TRBV7-9 with TRBJ2-1; D ambiguous. The V gene lost 1 base and the J gene lost 7 bases, with 5 bases spanning the gap. The CDR3 loop spans 12 amino acids. CDR1 and CDR2 (germline): SEHNR, FQNEAQ (reference sequence). The chain's CDR3 is CASSLGKNEQFF. The DNA for the CDR3 is TGTGCCAGCAGCTTAGGGAAGAATGAGCAGTTCTTC.

This chain uses TRBV7-2 with TRBJ2-5; 7 bases are shared with TRBD2. The CDR3 has 13 amino acids. Trimming took 2 bases from V and 5 from J; bases not matched to a gene: 2. The V gene's germline CDR1 is SGHTA and CDR2 FQGNSA. CDR3 sequence: CASSLFGGETQYF. The CDR3 DNA follows: TGTGCCAGCAGCTTATTCGGGGGGGAGACCCAGTACTTC.

The V and J genes are TRBV5-8 and TRBJ2-1; TRBD2 is a possible D gene (6 bases). The CDR3 extends over 14 amino acids. Germline V lookup: CDR1 SGHTS, CDR2 YDEGEE. V lost 3 bases and J 8 bases, leaving 15 bases between the germline ends. The chain's CDR3 is CASSWLGGVDEQFF. CDR3 DNA sequence: TGTGCCAGCAGCTGGTTGGGGGGAGTCGATGAGCAGTTCTTC.

The V call is TRBV5-4, the J call TRBJ2-7; 12 bases align to TRBD2. CDR3 size: 15 residues. Germline CDR1 reads SGHNT; CDR2 reads YYREEE (reference sequence). Germline trimming cut 4 bases from V and 6 bases from J; bases unmatched to any gene: 8. Written as DNA, the CDR3 is TGTGCCAGCAGCCGAGGACTAGCGGGAAGAATCGAGCAGTACTTC. Translation gives CASSRGLAGRIEQYF.

The DNA for the CDR3 is TGTGCCAGTAGTATAGCCGGGGGAAGATACAATGAGCAGTTCTTC. Its protein is CASSIAGGRYNEQFF. J is TRBJ2-1 and V is TRBV19, with D tentatively TRBD2 (6 bases). V was cut by 1 base and J by 4 bases, with 11 bases left in between. This CDR3 spans 15 amino acids. Germline-derived CDR1 and CDR2 are LNHDA and SQIVND (reference sequence).

This chain joins TRBV3-1 (or the pseudogene TRBV3-2) and TRBJ1-1; possibly TRBD1 for D (5 bases). The CDR3 runs 14 residues. Trimming took off 3 bases at V and 3 bases at J, with 11 bases between the two ends. Germline V CDR1 and CDR2: LGHDT, YNNKEL (reference sequence). CDR3 sequence (DNA): TGTGCCAGCAGCCACCCGGGACGGCACACTGAAGCTTTCTTT. This encodes CASSHPGRHTEAFF.

The V gene is TRBV6-2 or TRBV6-3, the J gene TRBJ2-1; D is perhaps TRBD2 (6 bases). This CDR3 has 13 residues. Germline V CDR1 and CDR2: MNHEY, SVGEGT. Trimming stripped 5 bases from V and 15 bases from J, with 20 bases between. DNA for the CDR3: TGTGCCAGCAGTAGCCCCAGGGCGGGATCGCCGTTCTTC. Protein sequence: CASSSPRAGSPFF.

This clone was recorded only once. J is TRBJ2-1 and V is TRBV9, with 7 bases identical to TRBD2. Germline trimming cut 0 bases from V and 7 bases from J; bases unmatched to any gene: 16. The V gene's germline CDR1 is SGDLS and CDR2 YYNGEE. The CDR3 length is 18 residues. The CDR3 sequence: CASSVVGSGTTLRNEQFF. CDR3 in DNA: TGTGCCAGCAGCGTAGTTGGTTCCGGGACTACCCTTAGGAATGAGCAGTTCTTC.

The rearrangement uses TRBV28 and TRBJ2-7; 9 bases align to TRBD2. The ends lost 9 bases at V and 2 bases at J; junction bases unmatched: 8. In germline, CDR1 is MDHEN, CDR2 SYDVKM. This CDR3 comprises 14 residues. DNA for the CDR3: TGTGCCAGTGAGAGCGGGAGGTTCGCCTACGAGCAGTACTTC. Translating gives CASESGRFAYEQYF.

By share, this clone counts as medium-sized. V usage is TRBV7-3 and J usage is TRBJ2-3; tentatively, D is TRBD2 (7 bases). V gave up 2 bases and J gave up 6 bases, with 12 bases separating them. CDR1 and CDR2 from the germline V gene are SGHTA and FQGTGA. The CDR3 extends over 14 amino acids. The CDR3 DNA reads TGTGCCAGCAGCTTAGTGGGGGGGCCTGATACGCAGTATTTT. Protein sequence: CASSLVGGPDTQYF.

The chain combines TRBV11-2 with TRBJ2-7; 7 bases line up with TRBD1. CDR1 and CDR2 from the germline V gene are SGHAT and FQNNGV. This CDR3 spans 15 amino acids. V dropped 5 bases and J dropped 5; count of bases not matched to a gene: 12. The CDR3 reads CASSLRGLSMDEQYF. The CDR3 nucleotides read TGTGCCAGCAGCCTAAGGGGGCTGTCAATGGACGAGCAGTACTTC.

The chain joins TRBV10-3 to TRBJ1-1, with 10 bases that match TRBD1. CDR1 ENHRY and CDR2 SYGVKD come from the germline V gene. The trim removed 4 bases at V and 5 bases at J, leaving 7 bases unmatched. CDR3 size: 15 residues. The CDR3 DNA is TGTGCCATCAGTGCTCTGGGACAGGGGTGGACTGAAGCTTTCTTT. Translating it yields CAISALGQGWTEAFF.

The J gene is TRBJ2-3, the V gene TRBV5-5; 10 bases map to TRBD1. The CDR3 consists of 14 residues. Germline CDR1 is SGHKS and CDR2 is YYEKEE (reference sequence). Trimming at V came to 3 bases and at J to 4 bases, leaving 2 bases not matched to a gene. CDR3 residues: CASSWGTGADTQYF. As DNA, the CDR3 is TGTGCCAGCAGCTGGGGGACAGGGGCAGATACGCAGTATTTT.

The V and J genes are TRBV7-8 and TRBJ2-6; TRBD1 is a possible D gene (7 bases). The germline V gene encodes CDR1 SGHVS and CDR2 FQNEAQ. The length of the CDR3 is 17 residues. V was trimmed by 5 bases and J by 0 bases, leaving 14 bases between them. As DNA, the CDR3 is TGTGCCAGCAGCGGGGGGACAGTCTTCTCTGGGGCCAACGTCCTGACTTTC. It codes for CASSGGTVFSGANVLTF.

The chain is built from TRBV5-6 and TRBJ1-2; 9 bases agree with TRBD1. V shed 4 bases and J 8 bases; nucleotides not matched to a gene: 9. Germline V CDR1 and CDR2: SGHDT, YYEEEE. CDR3 length: 14 residues. CDR3 in DNA: TGTGCCAGCAGCCTGGGACAGGGATTAGGGGGCTACACCTTC. Its protein product is CASSLGQGLGGYTF.

The V and J genes are TRBV4-1 and TRBJ2-7; D gene ambiguous. The CDR3 has 15 amino acids. Trimming removed 0 bases at V and 6 bases at J, with 15 bases between. Germline lookup yields CDR1 MGHRA and CDR2 YSYEKL. The CDR3 DNA is TGCGCCAGCAGCCAAGATGCTCCTTCCCTCCTCGAGCAGTACTTC. Protein product: CASSQDAPSLLEQYF.